This T cell receptor beta chain is drawn from a study of early T cells in non-severe SARS-CoV-2 infection. At the level of the study: With bulk RNA from unsorted whole blood as input, sequencing yielded unpaired chains. Overall study results and limits: Anti-spike CD8 responses were favored in VDJdb matching, and private and CD4 specificities were missed.

Individual cDNA molecules received unique molecular identifiers. TCRdb redid the calling of the 5' RACE reads with MiXCR, one entry per CDR3 protein. The sample yields roughly 80,000 distinct CDR3 sequences, roughly 13% seen once. Comments on this clonotype: What it binds is not known.

The V end lost 6 bases, the J end lost 3 bases, and 12 bases lay between the germline ends. This CDR3 has 13 amino acids. CDR1 MNHEY and CDR2 SVGEGT come from the germline V gene. The TCR sequence derives from an adult who was a healthcare worker with PCR-confirmed SARS-CoV-2 infection or an uninfected control (not recorded which). The source material was whole blood. The chain carries TRBV6-2 or TRBV6-3 and TRBJ2-7; D not certain. CDR3 amino acids: CASRPGSVYEQYF. DNA of the CDR3: TGTGCCAGCAGGCCAGGAAGCGTCTACGAGCAGTACTTC.